This T cell receptor (beta chain) originates from a study of T cells in Graves' hyperthyroidism and ophthalmopathy. A note on this clonotype: Its matching antigen is unknown.

The TCR beta CDR3 regions underwent amplification using RNA transcripts as the source. A first-round RT-PCR of the TCR CDR3 used the HTBI primer set. TCRdb ran MiXCR on the multiplex PCR reads and lists one entry per CDR3 protein. The table includes around 600,000 distinct CDR3 sequences, about 14% detected once. Enrolled ophthalmopathy patients presented with a Clinical Activity Score of at least 3, a NOSPECS grade of at least 4, and disease duration under 3 months. Patients showing uncontrolled infection, other autoimmune disease, pregnancy or lactation were ineligible. Points from the study as a whole: Classification by a 13 V-J model distinguished ophthalmopathy from stable hyperthyroidism.

Sequences were obtained from blood. The receptor was derived from a woman aged 50 to 60 with Graves' ophthalmopathy.

The CDR3 is CSVERQDSGANVLTF. Here the CDR3 DNA reads TGCAGCGTTGAACGACAGGACTCTGGGGCCAACGTCCTGACTTTC. V is TRBV29-1 and J is TRBJ2-6, with D perhaps TRBD1 (6 bases). Germline CDR1 and CDR2: SQVTM and ANQGSEA. V was shortened by 2 bases and J by 0 bases, with 8 bases between the two germline ends. CDR3 length equals 15 residues. Looking up the rest from reference TRBV29-1 and TRBJ2-6 gives the full variable domain: SAVISQKPSRDICQRGTSLTIQCQVDSQVTMMFWYRQQPGQSLTLIATANQGSEATYESGFVIDKFPISRPNLTFSTLTVSNMSPEDSSIYLCSVERQDSGANVLTFGAGSRLTVL.